This entry describes one TCR beta chain. Its antigen remains unidentified. Base qualities are missing; no much larger clone stands one base away. These data are taken from a study of cytotoxic CD8 clonotypes in ibrutinib-treated CLL listed by TCRdb under 2021. About the investigation overall: The cohort was composed of under 12 relapsed/refractory and roughly 14 treatment-naive patients; IGHV unmutated status was identified in 17 patients. Partial responses were observed in 24 patients and complete responses in 2; after a median follow-up of about 69 months, remission was maintained in 14 patients and progression was observed in some 12. Samples at response were collected after a median of 12 months of treatment, with a range of about 6 to 40 months. An average of about 260,000 productive templates and 94,082 productive rearrangements was obtained per sample. Longitudinal samples were obtainable from about 30% of the 86 participants in the trial. Cryopreserved peripheral blood mononuclear cells were collected at three points: before therapy, at response, and at either sustained remission or disease progression. Every sample from remission and from progressive disease was obtained while the patients were still on ibrutinib.

On a MiSeq, deep resolution sequencing aimed for a depth between 1 in 1 million and 1 in 200,000 T cells, with each clonotype covered about 9.9x on average. TCR beta libraries were generated with the immunoSEQ hsTCRB Kit. Per the source publication's procedure: ImmunoSEQ Data Assistant and ImmunoSEQ Analyzer were used for data analysis, and V, D and J genes were assigned according to IMGT definitions. Clonality, with values ranging from 0 to 1, was calculated as one minus the normalized Shannon entropy of productive rearrangement frequencies. Only overrepresented clonotypes making up at least 0.05% of the repertoire of each patient were included in the public clonotype analysis. Repertoires from approximately 13 age-matched healthy donors in immuneACCESS were used as clonality controls. Not all clones reach the TCRdb copy of this immuneACCESS table, which keeps in-frame sequences only. Checked studies attribute under half of the gap to unresolved V genes and leave the rest unexplained. V, J and clone size were drawn from that table, and D and trimming were deduced from the DNA. This sample holds about 180,000 clones; roughly four fifths were observed only once. About 4.5% of the sample comes from the top ten.

Study-wide conclusions, independent of this receptor: Baseline clonality was found to be higher than that of age-matched healthy donors and was strongly correlated with circulating CD8+ T-cell counts. An increase in clonality was observed at ibrutinib response, with clonality remaining stable during sustained remission and falling back toward baseline at progression. Public clonotypes were rare and either shrank or stayed stable during treatment, and the rise in clonality at ibrutinib response reflected expansion of private clonotypes. Sampling times were not matched between sustained-remission and progressing patients, and lymph node repertoires were not studied.

The sample's time point label is to be understood as: approximately 25 months on ibrutinib. For TCR beta library preparation, 1.5 to 2 micrograms of genomic DNA were isolated from cryopreserved PBMCs. Longitudinal blood samples from CLL patients on ibrutinib monotherapy were analyzed using high-throughput TCR beta sequencing. The patients were enrolled in a single-center, open-label phase 2 trial of ibrutinib monotherapy. The sequencing here drew on PBMCs, taken after 24 months of ibrutinib treatment. This TCR came from a human donor with chronic lymphocytic leukemia.

The nucleotide sequence reads TGTGCCAGCAGTTACTCGTTACAGGAAGCAAGTGGCTACACCTTC. Protein translation: CASSYSLQEASGYTF. The chain was built from TRBV6-5 and TRBJ1-2; the D gene is perhaps TRBD1, on 5 matching bases. The V end loses 0 bases and the J end loses 7 bases, and a stretch of 15 bases separates them. CDR1 and CDR2, per the germline V gene, are MNHEY and SVGAGI. Including the terminal cysteine and phenylalanine, the CDR3 comprises 15 residues. The only DNA kept is the CDR3, 45 bases in frame from the first base.